This record looks at one TCR beta chain sequence and its context. After removal of 2 bases from V and 0 bases from J, the junction contained 0 bases not matched to a gene. Germline loops: CDR1 MNHEY, CDR2 SVGAGI. CDR3 length: 16 amino acids. TCRdb keeps only in-frame clones here, not all; method: immunoSEQ multiplex PCR. The sample records about 300,000 clones, around 91% being singletons. These data belong to a study of blood T cell repertoires in COVID-19. Study-level background: COVID-19 samples, acute and convalescent, were from the United States, Italy and Spain.

The clonotype comes from a woman between 18 and 29 years old with acute COVID-19. Input material: PBMCs or T cells enriched from blood (not recorded which). The V call is TRBV6-5, the J call TRBJ1-5; 11 nucleotides align to TRBD1. CDR3 in DNA: TGTGCCAGCAGTTACGGGACAGGGGGTAGCAATCAGCCCCAGCATTTT. Residues: CASSYGTGGSNQPQHF.